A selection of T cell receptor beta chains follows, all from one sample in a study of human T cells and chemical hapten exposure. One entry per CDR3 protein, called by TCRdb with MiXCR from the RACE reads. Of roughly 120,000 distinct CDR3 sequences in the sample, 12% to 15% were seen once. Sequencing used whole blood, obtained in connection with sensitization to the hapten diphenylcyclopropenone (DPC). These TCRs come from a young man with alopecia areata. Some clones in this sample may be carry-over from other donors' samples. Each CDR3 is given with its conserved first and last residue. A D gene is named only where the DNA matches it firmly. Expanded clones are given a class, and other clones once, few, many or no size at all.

CASTIEQADTEAFF	TGTGCCAGCACCATTGAACAGGCGGACACTGAAGCTTTCTTT	TRBV28	TRBJ1-1	-	-
CASSYGTGNSPLHF	TGTGCCAGCAGTTACGGGACAGGGAATTCACCCCTCCACTTT	TRBV6-5	TRBJ1-6	TRBD1	few
CASSGFSGGLYNEQFF	TGTGCCAGCAGTGGTTTTAGCGGGGGGCTCTACAATGAGCAGTTCTTC	TRBV12-3/TRBV12-4	TRBJ2-1	TRBD2	few
CASSLGSNYGYTF	TGTGCCAGCAGCTTAGGAAGTAACTATGGCTACACCTTC	TRBV12-3/TRBV12-4	TRBJ1-2	-	few
CASSPGVGTNSPLHF	TGTGCCAGCAGCCCCGGGGTCGGGACTAATTCACCCCTCCACTTT	TRBV7-9	TRBJ1-6	-	few
CSAPRTGVGNSPLHF	TGCAGTGCCCCAAGAACAGGGGTCGGAAATTCACCCCTCCACTTT	TRBV20-1	TRBJ1-6	TRBD1	many
CSVTSIDTQYF	TGCAGCGTTACTAGCATCGATACGCAGTATTTT	TRBV29-1	TRBJ2-3	-	many
CASSFGDRGNQPQHF	TGTGCCAGCAGTTTCGGGGACAGGGGCAATCAGCCCCAGCATTTT	TRBV12-3/TRBV12-4	TRBJ1-5	TRBD1	few
CASSSEGGTEAFF	TGTGCCAGTAGCTCTGAGGGGGGCACTGAAGCTTTCTTT	TRBV19	TRBJ1-1	-	few
CASSLRGGTEAFF	TGTGCCAGCAGTTTAAGGGGGGGCACTGAAGCTTTCTTT	TRBV12-3/TRBV12-4	TRBJ1-1	-	many
CASSWTSGGLDEQFF	TGCGCCAGCAGCTGGACTAGCGGGGGGTTGGATGAGCAGTTCTTC	TRBV5-1	TRBJ2-1	TRBD2	-
CASSLARGVGSPLHF	TGTGCCAGCAGCTTGGCGAGGGGGGTCGGTTCACCCCTCCACTTT	TRBV5-6	TRBJ1-6	-	few
CASRWDIEGTDTQYF	TGTGCCAGTCGTTGGGATATCGAGGGCACAGATACGCAGTATTTT	TRBV28	TRBJ2-3	-	-
CASSSAGGRLVVHF	TGTGCCAGCAGCTCCGCTGGGGGCCGCCTCGTCGTCCACTTT	TRBV11-1	TRBJ1-6	-	few
CASSLVGPRSYNEQFF	TGTGCCAGCAGCTTAGTGGGGCCCCGGTCCTACAATGAGCAGTTCTTC	TRBV7-8	TRBJ2-1	-	few
CASSELVIQMNTEAFF	TGTGCCAGCAGTGAATTGGTAATTCAAATGAACACTGAAGCTTTCTTT	TRBV6-1	TRBJ1-1	-	few
CASSLGDRVEQYF	TGTGCCAGCAGCTTAGGGGACAGGGTCGAGCAGTACTTC	TRBV7-6	TRBJ2-7	TRBD1	few
CASSADIPSTDTQYF	TGCGCCAGCAGTGCTGACATACCCTCCACAGATACGCAGTATTTT	TRBV5-1	TRBJ2-3	-	few
CASRSGGFTDTQYF	TGTGCGTCGAGGAGCGGGGGGTTCACAGATACGCAGTATTTT	TRBV10-3	TRBJ2-3	TRBD2	-